This TCR beta chain was observed in a study of CD8+ T cells in alopecia areata. Study outcomes and limitations: In lesional scalp, particularly from alopecia totalis/universalis, clonality was higher than in normal scalp.

Peripheral blood and lesional scalp punch biopsies came from alopecia areata patients. Reverse transcribed after extraction, RNA yielded cDNA as the sequencing template. Produced via immunoSEQ multiplex PCR; TCRdb's table is partial and in-frame only. This table has 140,000 to 150,000 clones, about half appearing once. J gave up 6 bases and V 7 bases, and 7 bases lay outside the gene matches. Germline-derived CDR1 and CDR2 are SQVTM and ANQGSEA. There are 13 residues in the CDR3. This clone appeared once. Its antigen is not known. The sample consisted of CD4+ T cells sorted from blood, taken at week 0. This chain joins TRBV29-1 and TRBJ1-1, with 11 bases identical to TRBD1. This sequence originates from a human donor with alopecia areata. CDR3 protein: CSAYRDRGSEAFF. Here the CDR3 DNA reads TGCAGCGCATACCGGGACAGGGGGTCTGAAGCTTTCTTT.